One and the same sample provided the 30 T cell receptor beta chains below, sequenced in a study of OX40 agonist ivuxolimab in advanced cancers. The repertoire was sequenced with immunoSEQ multiplex PCR; TCRdb's copy has only in-frame clones and lacks some. Of under 100,000 clones in the sample, 80% to 90% were seen once. The sample here was CD4+ or CD8+ T cells sorted from blood, taken in a trial of the OX40 agonist ivuxolimab. These receptor sequences come from an adult with an advanced solid tumor such as melanoma, head and neck, liver or kidney cancer.

The rearrangement links TRBV9 to TRBJ2-5; TRBD1 is a possible D gene (6 bases). The DNA end is more similar to TRBJ2-7, so the J call may be wrong. The CDR3 consists of 15 residues. The germline gives CDR1 SGDLS, CDR2 YYNGEE. For the CDR3, the DNA is TGTGCCAGCAGCGTAGGGCAGGGGAATTACTACGAGCAGTACTTC. It translates to CASSVGQGNYYEQYF.

This clone was seen a single time. The V gene is TRBV20-1, the J gene TRBJ2-7; D is unresolved. This CDR3 spans 10 amino acids. Trimming removed 3 bases from V and 7 bases from J, with 7 bases in between. Looked up from germline, CDR1 is DFQATT and CDR2 is SNEGSKA (reference sequence). Here the CDR3 reads CSASDGEQYF. The CDR3 bases are TGCAGTGCTAGCGATGGGGAGCAGTACTTC.

The gene calls are TRBV15 and TRBJ1-5; maybe TRBD1 (6 bases). The germline gives CDR1 LNHNV, CDR2 YYDKDF (reference sequence). Trimming stripped 5 bases from V and 0 bases from J, with 17 bases between. This CDR3 contains 17 residues. For the CDR3, the DNA is TGTGCCACCAGCCGAAGGACAGATTCTAATAGCAATCAGCCCCAGCATTTT. Protein: CATSRRTDSNSNQPQHF.

The chain carries TRBV7-9 and TRBJ1-2; D uncertain. The CDR3 runs 12 residues. V dropped 5 bases and J dropped 6 bases, with 10 bases sitting between them. The germline V gene encodes CDR1 SEHNR and CDR2 FQNEAQ (reference sequence). CDR3 bases: TGTGCCAGCAGCCGCGTAGTGAATGGCTACACCTTC. Protein sequence: CASSRVVNGYTF.

This rearrangement joins TRBV14 to TRBJ2-7; weak D call: TRBD1 (6 bases). V was clipped by 3 bases and J by 0 bases, with 18 bases between them. In germline, CDR1 is SGHDN, CDR2 FVKESK. The CDR3 is made up of 17 amino acids. The DNA for the CDR3 is TGTGCCAGCAGCCACAGAACCATCCGGGACAACTCCTACGAGCAGTACTTC. Translating gives CASSHRTIRDNSYEQYF. The complete variable domain, with remaining parts taken from reference TRBV14 and TRBJ2-7, reads EAGVTQFPSHSVIEKGQTVTLRCDPISGHDNLYWYRRVMGKEIKFLLHFVKESKQDESGMPNNRFLAERTGGTYSTLKVQPAELEDSGVYFCASSHRTIRDNSYEQYFGPGTRLTVT.

V and J are TRBV7-2 and TRBJ2-1; 8 bases match TRBD2. The CDR3 covers 12 residues. The V segment lost 5 bases and the J segment 10 bases; nucleotides outside the gene matches: 4. Germline CDR1 is SGHTA and CDR2 is FQGNSA. The CDR3 nucleotides read TGTGCCAGCAGCGCCCGCGGGGGGGAGCAGTTCTTC. It specifies CASSARGGEQFF.

The chain combines TRBV6-5 with TRBJ1-3, with a tentative D call TRBD1 (5 bases). The V gene's germline CDR1 is MNHEY and CDR2 SVGAGI. This CDR3 has 15 residues. Trimming shortened V by 7 bases and J by 0 bases, and 13 bases separated the two germline ends. The CDR3 here is CASKLDSLSGNTIYF. For the CDR3, the DNA is TGTGCCAGCAAACTAGACAGCCTCTCTGGAAACACCATATATTTT.

As DNA, the CDR3 is TGTGCCAGCAGCTTAGTTTTTCCTAGGGTGGGGACTAAATACTACGAGCAGTACTTC. It encodes CASSLVFPRVGTKYYEQYF. The rearrangement joins TRBV7-8 to TRBJ2-7; TRBD2 agrees at 7 bases. Trimming at V came to 1 base and at J to 3 bases, leaving 18 bases not matched to a gene. There are 19 residues in the CDR3. From germline, CDR1 is SGHVS and CDR2 FQNEAQ.

By sample fraction, this clone is medium-sized. This chain connects TRBV2 to TRBJ2-7, with 9 positions matching TRBD1. Germline V gene sequence: CDR1 SNHLY, CDR2 FYNNEI. Trimming cost V 7 bases and J 6 bases; bases outside gene matches: 13. The CDR3 covers 15 residues. CDR3 region: CASIPDRGNGREQYF. CDR3 coding DNA: TGTGCCAGCATCCCGGACAGGGGAAACGGGCGCGAGCAGTACTTC.

This clone showed up just a few times. The V gene is TRBV18, the J gene TRBJ2-7; TRBD2 matches 8 bases. J lost 4 bases, V lost 5 bases, and 10 bases had no gene match. The germline gives CDR1 KGHSH, CDR2 LQKENI. The length of the CDR3 is 15 residues. The CDR3 nucleotides read TGTGCCAGCTCATCCCTCGGGGGGGATTCATACGAGCAGTACTTC. Its protein is CASSSLGGDSYEQYF.

The rearrangement uses TRBV12-5 and TRBJ2-7; 7 positions match TRBD2. From germline, CDR1 is LGHNT and CDR2 FRNRAP. CDR3 length: 15 amino acids. The V gene end was trimmed by 4 bases and the J gene end by 2 bases; junction bases not matched to a gene: 8. The CDR3 spells CASGSLRDYAYEQYF. The CDR3 DNA is TGTGCTAGTGGTTCGCTCCGGGACTACGCCTACGAGCAGTACTTC.

CDR3 sequence: CASSFLTSGVPYEQYF. CDR3 coding DNA: TGTGCCAGCAGTTTCCTGACTAGCGGGGTGCCCTACGAGCAGTACTTC. V and J are TRBV27 and TRBJ2-7; 11 bases align to TRBD2. This CDR3 has 16 amino acids. CDR1 and CDR2 (germline): MNHEY, SMNVEV (reference sequence). V lost 3 bases, J lost 2 bases, and 6 bases stayed unmatched.

This chain connects TRBV7-2 to TRBJ1-1, with D unresolved. Germline V CDR1 and CDR2: SGHTA, FQGNSA. The V end lost 5 bases, the J end lost 4 bases, and 11 bases lay between the germline ends. CDR3 length: 13 residues. The CDR3 spells CASSTKVGTEAFF. The CDR3 region has the DNA TGTGCCAGCAGCACGAAGGTTGGCACTGAAGCTTTCTTT.

CDR3 loop: CASSLGVLAGISTDTQYF. The CDR3 coding sequence is TGTGCCAGCAGCTTAGGCGTACTAGCGGGGATAAGCACAGATACGCAGTATTTT. The gene calls are TRBV13 and TRBJ2-3; 10 bases are a match to TRBD2. V shed 0 bases, J shed 0 bases, and the junction held 6 bases outside the gene matches. The CDR3 extends over 18 amino acids. Germline V gene lookup returns CDR1 PRHDT and CDR2 FYEKMQ (reference sequence).

V gene TRBV12-5 combines with J gene TRBJ2-1, with D possibly being TRBD1 or TRBD2 (5 bases each). Germline V gene lookup returns CDR1 LGHNT and CDR2 FRNRAP. The germline V and J ends were trimmed by 8 bases and 0 bases, with 26 bases remaining between them. The CDR3 contains 19 residues. CDR3 in amino acids: CASRRPGPQGEDSYNEQFF. As DNA, the CDR3 is TGTGCTAGTAGAAGACCGGGACCTCAAGGAGAAGACTCCTACAATGAGCAGTTCTTC.

The genes are TRBV27 and TRBJ1-1; the D is unclear. The CDR3 loop spans 13 amino acids. The V end lost 6 bases, the J end lost 1 base, and 9 bases lay between the germline ends. Germline V gene data show CDR1 as MNHEY and CDR2 as SMNVEV (reference sequence). CDR3 in amino acids: CASRRAGNTEAFF. CDR3 DNA sequence: TGTGCCAGCAGGCGGGCGGGGAACACTGAAGCTTTCTTT.

The rearrangement joins TRBV11-2 to TRBJ1-2; 7 positions agree with TRBD1. The CDR3 spans 16 residues. The V and J ends lost 0 bases and 0 bases, in that order; junction bases with no gene match: 4. Per the germline V gene, CDR1 is SGHAT and CDR2 is FQNNGV. The CDR3 sequence: CASSLDFRGANYGYTF. In DNA, the CDR3 is TGTGCCAGCAGCTTAGACTTCAGGGGGGCTAACTATGGCTACACCTTC.

The gene calls are TRBV9 and TRBJ2-7; TRBD1 matches 10 bases. The CDR3 loop spans 15 amino acids. Trimming removed 0 bases from V and 3 bases from J; junction bases left unmatched: 3. Germline V gene data show CDR1 as SGDLS and CDR2 as YYNGEE. CDR3 sequence reads: CASSVGGTGDYEQYF. CDR3 sequence (DNA): TGTGCCAGCAGCGTAGGAGGGACAGGGGACTACGAGCAGTACTTC. The full variable domain, its missing parts supplied by reference TRBV9 and TRBJ2-7, is DSGVTQTPKHLITATGQRVTLRCSPRSGDLSVYWYQQSLDQGLQFLIQYYNGEERAKGNILERFSAQQFPDLHSELNLSSLELGDSALYFCASSVGGTGDYEQYFGPGTRLTVT.

The chain joins TRBV2 to TRBJ2-5; TRBD2 might be the D (5 bases). The last part of the DNA fits TRBJ2-7 better; the J call may be wrong. The germline CDR1 and CDR2 sequences are SNHLY and FYNNEI. The CDR3 is 12 residues long. The CDR3 sequence is CASTAGSYEQYF. The CDR3 bases are TGTGCCAGCACCGCGGGCTCCTACGAGCAGTACTTC.

This chain connects TRBV19 to TRBJ2-7, with 7 bases matching TRBD1. Trimming removed 10 bases from V and 2 bases from J; junction bases left unmatched: 5. This CDR3 region has 12 residues. Germline V gene sequence: CDR1 LNHDA, CDR2 SQIVND (reference sequence). Written as DNA, the CDR3 is TGTGCCACCCGGGACAGCCCCTACGAGCAGTACTTC. Protein product: CATRDSPYEQYF.

The chain couples TRBV6-5 to TRBJ1-4; unclear D gene. Germline V gives CDR1 MNHEY, CDR2 SVGAGI. The ends were cut back, 6 bases at V and 6 bases at J, with 17 bases in the middle. The CDR3 sequence is 15 residues long. The CDR3 reads CASSRLDFMDEKLFF. The DNA of the CDR3 is TGTGCCAGCAGCCGGTTGGACTTCATGGATGAAAAACTGTTTTTT.

This clone was seen a handful of times. The J gene is TRBJ1-1, the V gene TRBV5-6, with D unclear. Germline CDR1 reads SGHDT; CDR2 reads YYEEEE. CDR3 length: 16 residues. The V gene lost 4 bases and the J gene lost 8 bases, with 24 bases spanning the gap. CDR3 sequence reads: CASSDLAAKAQVEAFF. The CDR3 DNA sequence: TGTGCCAGCAGCGATCTGGCCGCGAAAGCCCAGGTAGAAGCTTTCTTT. The full variable domain, completed using reference TRBV5-6 and TRBJ1-1, is DAGVTQSPTHLIKTRGQQVTLRCSPKSGHDTVSWYQQALGQGPQFIFQYYEEEERQRGNFPDRFSGHQFPNYSSELNVNALLLGDSALYLCASSDLAAKAQVEAFFGQGTRLTVV.

The chain has TRBV7-8 and TRBJ1-1; the match to TRBD1 covers 8 bases. J lost 0 bases, V lost 5 bases, and 5 bases had no gene match. Germline assignment: CDR1 SGHVS and CDR2 FQNEAQ. The length of the CDR3 is 15 residues. The DNA of the CDR3 is TGTGCCAGCAGCATTTGGACAGGGTTGAACACTGAAGCTTTCTTT. Protein: CASSIWTGLNTEAFF.

The chain carries TRBV5-4 and TRBJ2-1; no definite D call. CDR1 SGHNT and CDR2 YYREEE come from the germline V gene (reference sequence). CDR3 size: 13 residues. Trimming took 1 base from V and 10 from J, leaving 12 bases between them. The CDR3 here is CASSLSSPGEQFF. In DNA, the CDR3 is TGTGCCAGCAGCTTGTCTTCCCCCGGCGAGCAGTTCTTC. Using reference TRBV5-4 and TRBJ2-1 for the parts outside the CDR3, the full variable domain is ETGVTQSPTHLIKTRGQQVTLRCSSQSGHNTVSWYQQALGQGPQFIFQYYREEENGRGNFPPRFSGLQFPNYSSELNVNALELDDSALYLCASSLSSPGEQFFGPGTRLTVL.

This chain's CDR3 is CASSLAGELTYNEQFF. CDR3 in DNA: TGTGCCAGCAGCTTGGCCGGGGAGCTGACCTACAATGAGCAGTTCTTC. The chain combines TRBV5-8 with TRBJ2-1; maybe TRBD2 (5 bases). The CDR3 consists of 16 residues. The germline V and J ends were trimmed by 0 bases and 2 bases, with 12 bases remaining between them. Germline CDR1 SGHTS, CDR2 YDEGEE.

The chain uses TRBV7-9 and TRBJ1-1; D possibly corresponds to TRBD1 (6 bases). Germline values: CDR1 SEHNR, CDR2 FQNEAQ (reference sequence). CDR3 length: 15 residues. Trimming shortened V by 5 bases and J by 3 bases, and 16 bases separated the two germline ends. CDR3 nucleotide sequence: TGTGCCAGCAGCCCGCCGGACAGCCCTGACACTGAAGCTTTCTTT. Encoded protein: CASSPPDSPDTEAFF.

This chain uses TRBV7-9 with TRBJ2-1; 9 bases agree with TRBD2. Germline assignment: CDR1 SEHNR and CDR2 FQNEAQ (reference sequence). The CDR3 contains 16 residues. J lost 6 bases, V lost 7 bases, and 13 bases had no gene match. The CDR3 DNA reads as TGTGCCAGCAACCAAGGGGAACTAGCGGGCCTCAATGAGCAGTTCTTC. Translated, it gives CASNQGELAGLNEQFF.

The chain joins TRBV5-1 to TRBJ1-1; D not resolved. This CDR3 has 15 residues. Germline CDR1 reads SGHRS; CDR2 reads YFSETQ. The V end lost 1 base, the J end lost 4 bases, and 14 bases lay between the germline ends. The CDR3 bases are TGCGCCAGCAGCTTGATGGCGGGTTCGGCCACTGAAGCTTTCTTT. Translation gives CASSLMAGSATEAFF.

The chain is built from TRBV25-1 and TRBJ2-3; 10 bases line up with TRBD1. V was pared by 7 bases and J by 3 bases, with 10 bases of the junction left unmatched. Germline V gene data show CDR1 as MGHDK and CDR2 as SYGVNS. The CDR3 is made up of 16 amino acids. CDR3 in DNA: TGTGCCAGCACGAGGGGCAGGACAGGGGGAACAGATACGCAGTATTTT. Protein: CASTRGRTGGTDTQYF.

The V call is TRBV18, the J call TRBJ2-4, with TRBD1 matching over 10 bases. The trim removed 4 bases at V and 8 bases at J, leaving 8 bases unmatched. The CDR3 has 15 amino acids. Germline CDR1 and CDR2: KGHSH and LQKENI. DNA of the CDR3: TGTGCCAGCTCACTAACCGGGACAGGGGCGGACATTCAGTACTTC. This encodes CASSLTGTGADIQYF.